This entry describes one T cell receptor beta chain. What it binds is unknown. The data stem from a study of cytomegalovirus exposure and HLA in healthy donors. PCR involved 60 Vbeta and 13 Jbeta primers. Repertoires were generated with immunoSEQ multiplex PCR, while TCRdb's copy carries only in-frame clones and drops some. The sample holds about 130,000 clones, around 77% seen once. This CDR3 comprises 15 residues. Deletions cut 6 bases from V and 0 bases from J, with 9 bases between. Germline CDR1 reads MNHEY; CDR2 reads SVGAGI. Whole-study findings and limits: Accounts indicate the classifier identified cytomegalovirus status with strong specificity and sensitivity.

This clonotype was sampled from a man aged 50 to 59 in good health and CMV-seronegative. Sequencing was carried out using PBMCs. The chain has TRBV6-5 and TRBJ1-6, with D hard to call. CDR3 sequence: CASRQQSSYNSPLHF. CDR3 sequence (DNA): TGTGCCAGCAGACAACAGAGCTCCTATAATTCACCCCTCCACTTT.